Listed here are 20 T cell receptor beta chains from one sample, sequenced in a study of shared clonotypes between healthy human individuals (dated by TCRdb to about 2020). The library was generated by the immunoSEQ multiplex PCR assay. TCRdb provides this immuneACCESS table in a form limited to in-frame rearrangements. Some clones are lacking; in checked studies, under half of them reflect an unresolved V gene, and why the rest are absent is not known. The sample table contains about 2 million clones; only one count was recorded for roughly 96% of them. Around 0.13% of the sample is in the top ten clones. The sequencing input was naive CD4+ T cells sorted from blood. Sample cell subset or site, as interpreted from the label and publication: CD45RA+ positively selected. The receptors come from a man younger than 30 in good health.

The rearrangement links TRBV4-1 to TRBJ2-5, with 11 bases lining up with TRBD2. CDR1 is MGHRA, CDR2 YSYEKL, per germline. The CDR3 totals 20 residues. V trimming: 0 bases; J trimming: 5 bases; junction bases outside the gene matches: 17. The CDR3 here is CASSQDIPSGRTSSGETQYF. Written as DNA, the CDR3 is TGCGCCAGCAGCCAAGATATTCCTAGCGGGAGGACAAGCTCCGGTGAGACCCAGTACTTC.

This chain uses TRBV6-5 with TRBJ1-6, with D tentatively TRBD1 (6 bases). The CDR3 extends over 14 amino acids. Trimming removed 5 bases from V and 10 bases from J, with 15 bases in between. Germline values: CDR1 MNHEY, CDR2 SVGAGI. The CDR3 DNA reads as TGTGCCAGCAGTCCCGGGGGGGCGGTATCACCCCTCCACTTT. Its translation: CASSPGGAVSPLHF.

The CDR3 DNA reads as TGTGCCAGCAGCGTAGGCTGGGGCGGCCCTAATGAAAAACTGTTTTTT. Amino acid sequence: CASSVGWGGPNEKLFF. The V gene is TRBV9, the J gene TRBJ1-4, with D possibly TRBD1 on 5 matching bases. The V end was cut by 0 bases, the J end by 3 bases, with 12 bases between. From germline, CDR1 is SGDLS and CDR2 YYNGEE. CDR3 size: 16 residues.

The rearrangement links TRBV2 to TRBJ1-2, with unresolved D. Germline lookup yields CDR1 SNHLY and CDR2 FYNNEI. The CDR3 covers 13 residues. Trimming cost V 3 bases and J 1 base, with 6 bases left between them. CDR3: CASSEAINYGYTF. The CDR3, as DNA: TGTGCCAGCAGTGAGGCTATTAACTATGGCTACACCTTC. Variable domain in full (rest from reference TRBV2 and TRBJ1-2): EPEVTQTPSHQVTQMGQEVILRCVPISNHLYFYWYRQILGQKVEFLVSFYNNEISEKSEIFDDQFSVERPDGSNFTLKIRSTKLEDSAMYFCASSEAINYGYTFGSGTRLTVV.

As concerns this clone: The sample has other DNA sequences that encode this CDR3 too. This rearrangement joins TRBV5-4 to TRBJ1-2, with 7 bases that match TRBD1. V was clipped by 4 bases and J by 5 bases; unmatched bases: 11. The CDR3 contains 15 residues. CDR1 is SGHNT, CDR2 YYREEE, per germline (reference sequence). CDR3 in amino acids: CASSNDRVGFYGYTF. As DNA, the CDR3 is TGTGCCAGCAGCAACGACAGGGTAGGTTTTTATGGCTACACCTTC.

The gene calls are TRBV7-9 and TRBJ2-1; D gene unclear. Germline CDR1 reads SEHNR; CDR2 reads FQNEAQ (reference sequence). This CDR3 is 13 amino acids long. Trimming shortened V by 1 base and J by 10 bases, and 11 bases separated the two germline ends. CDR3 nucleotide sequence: TGTGCCAGCAGCTTAGGGACCGGGTTGGAGCAGTTCTTC. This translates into CASSLGTGLEQFF.

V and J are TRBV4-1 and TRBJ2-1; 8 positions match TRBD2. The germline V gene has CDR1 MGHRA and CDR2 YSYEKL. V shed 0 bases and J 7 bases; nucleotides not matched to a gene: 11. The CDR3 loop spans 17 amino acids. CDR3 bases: TGCGCCAGCAGCCAAGATAGGCCCGGGACTAGAAGAAATGAGCAGTTCTTC. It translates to CASSQDRPGTRRNEQFF.

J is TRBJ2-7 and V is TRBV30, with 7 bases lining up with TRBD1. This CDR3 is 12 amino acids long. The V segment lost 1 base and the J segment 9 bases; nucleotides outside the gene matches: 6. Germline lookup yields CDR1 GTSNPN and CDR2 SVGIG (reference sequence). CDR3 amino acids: CAWSGGTVRQYF. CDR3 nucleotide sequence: TGTGCCTGGAGTGGGGGGACAGTACGGCAGTACTTC.

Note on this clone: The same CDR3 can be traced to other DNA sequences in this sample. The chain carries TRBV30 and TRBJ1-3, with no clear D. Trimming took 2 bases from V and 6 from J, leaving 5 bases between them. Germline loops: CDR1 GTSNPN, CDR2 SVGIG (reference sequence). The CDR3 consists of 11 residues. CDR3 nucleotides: TGTGCCTGGAGTATCGAAAACACCATATATTTT. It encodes CAWSIENTIYF.

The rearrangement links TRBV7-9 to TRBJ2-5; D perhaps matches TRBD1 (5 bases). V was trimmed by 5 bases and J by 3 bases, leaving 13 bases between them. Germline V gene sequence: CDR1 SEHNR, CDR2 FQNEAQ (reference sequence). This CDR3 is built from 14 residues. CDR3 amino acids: CASSVRQHEETQYF. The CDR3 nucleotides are TGTGCCAGCAGCGTGAGACAGCACGAAGAGACCCAGTACTTC.

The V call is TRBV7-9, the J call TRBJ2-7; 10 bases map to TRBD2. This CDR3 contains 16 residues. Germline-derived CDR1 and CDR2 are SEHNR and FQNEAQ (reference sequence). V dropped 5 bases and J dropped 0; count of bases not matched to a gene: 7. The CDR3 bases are TGTGCCAGCAGCCTGCTGACTAGCGGGTCCTCCTACGAGCAGTACTTC. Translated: CASSLLTSGSSYEQYF.

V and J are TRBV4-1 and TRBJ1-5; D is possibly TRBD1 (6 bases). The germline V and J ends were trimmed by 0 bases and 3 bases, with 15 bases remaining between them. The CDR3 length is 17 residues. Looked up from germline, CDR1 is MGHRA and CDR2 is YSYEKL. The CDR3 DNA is TGCGCCAGCAGCCAAGATCTATATCAGGGGCTCAATCAGCCCCAGCATTTT. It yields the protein CASSQDLYQGLNQPQHF.

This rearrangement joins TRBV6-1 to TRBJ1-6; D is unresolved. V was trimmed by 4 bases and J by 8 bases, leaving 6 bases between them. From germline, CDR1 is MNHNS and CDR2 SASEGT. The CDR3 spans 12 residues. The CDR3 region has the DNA TGTGCCAGCAGTGTGTCTCATTCACCCCTCCACTTT. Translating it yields CASSVSHSPLHF.

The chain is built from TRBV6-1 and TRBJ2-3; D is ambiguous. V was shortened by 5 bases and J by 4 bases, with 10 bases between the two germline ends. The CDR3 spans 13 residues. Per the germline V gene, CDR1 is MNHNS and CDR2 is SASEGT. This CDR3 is CASSFIVSDTQYF. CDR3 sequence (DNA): TGTGCCAGCAGTTTCATAGTGTCAGATACGCAGTATTTT.

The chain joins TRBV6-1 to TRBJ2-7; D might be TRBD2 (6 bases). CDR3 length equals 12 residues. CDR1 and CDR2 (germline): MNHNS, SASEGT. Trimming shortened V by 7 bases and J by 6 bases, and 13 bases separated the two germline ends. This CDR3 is CASTSDGGEQYF. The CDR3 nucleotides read TGTGCCAGCACTTCGGACGGGGGCGAGCAGTACTTC.

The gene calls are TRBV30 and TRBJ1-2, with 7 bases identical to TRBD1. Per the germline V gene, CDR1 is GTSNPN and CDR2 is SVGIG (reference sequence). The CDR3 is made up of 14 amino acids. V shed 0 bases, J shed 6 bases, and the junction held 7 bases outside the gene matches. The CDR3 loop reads CAWSVRRTGDGYTF. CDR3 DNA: TGTGCCTGGAGTGTAAGGAGGACAGGAGATGGCTACACCTTC.

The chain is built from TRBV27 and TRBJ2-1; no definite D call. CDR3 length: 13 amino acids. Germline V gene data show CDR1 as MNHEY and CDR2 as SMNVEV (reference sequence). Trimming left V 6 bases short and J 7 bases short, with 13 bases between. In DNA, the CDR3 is TGTGCCAGCAGCGCTCAGGTTGGAAATGAGCAGTTCTTC. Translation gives CASSAQVGNEQFF.

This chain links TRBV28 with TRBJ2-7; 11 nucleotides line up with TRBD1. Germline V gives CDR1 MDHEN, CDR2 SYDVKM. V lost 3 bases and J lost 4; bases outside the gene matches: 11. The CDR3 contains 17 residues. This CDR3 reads CASSFPPLGQGEYEQYF. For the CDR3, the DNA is TGTGCCAGCAGTTTCCCCCCCCTGGGACAGGGGGAGTACGAGCAGTACTTC.

CDR3 in amino acids: CASSLVGQGDYEQYF. CDR3 nucleotide sequence: TGTGCCAGCAGCTTGGTGGGACAGGGAGACTACGAGCAGTACTTC. The rearrangement links TRBV5-4 to TRBJ2-7; 9 bases map to TRBD1. This CDR3 contains 15 residues. Germline CDR1 SGHNT, CDR2 YYREEE (reference sequence). The junction had 4 bases not matched to a gene; V was cut back by 0 bases and J by 3 bases.

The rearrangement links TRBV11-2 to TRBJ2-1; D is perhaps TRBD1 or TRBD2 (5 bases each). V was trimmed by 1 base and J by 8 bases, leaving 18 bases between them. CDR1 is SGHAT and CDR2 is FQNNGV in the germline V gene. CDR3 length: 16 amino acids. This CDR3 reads CASSLAGTLAVDEQFF. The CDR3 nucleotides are TGTGCCAGCAGCTTAGCGGGGACCCTGGCAGTCGATGAGCAGTTCTTC.